These 5 T cell receptor beta chains were sequenced from one sample in a study of cytomegalovirus exposure and HLA in healthy donors. The assay was immunoSEQ multiplex PCR, and TCRdb's table has in-frame clones only and misses some. The table shows almost 200,000 clones, with about 81% occurring only once. The sequenced sample consisted of PBMCs. Every receptor here comes from a young woman in good health and CMV-seronegative.

This clone was seen only once. The gene calls are TRBV7-6 and TRBJ2-2; TRBD2 aligns across 10 bases. The CDR3 consists of 16 residues. Germline V CDR1 and CDR2: SGHVS, FNYEAQ. After removal of 4 bases from V and 6 bases from J, the junction contained 8 bases not matched to a gene. CDR3 bases: TGTGCCAGCAGCTCCGAGCGGGGGGGGATCCCCGGGGAGCTGTTTTTT. This encodes CASSSERGGIPGELFF. Together with reference TRBV7-6 and TRBJ2-2, the CDR3 gives the full variable domain: GAGVSQSPRYKVTKRGQDVALRCDPISGHVSLYWYRQALGQGPEFLTYFNYEAQQDKSGLPNDRFSAERPEGSISTLTIQRTEQRDSAMYRCASSSERGGIPGELFFGEGSRLTVL.

Only one count was recorded for this clone. The genes are TRBV9 and TRBJ1-1; perhaps TRBD1 as D (5 bases). The CDR3 extends over 14 amino acids. The V gene's germline CDR1 is SGDLS and CDR2 YYNGEE. The ends were cut back, 3 bases at V and 6 bases at J, with 15 bases in the middle. CDR3 DNA sequence: TGTGCCAGCAGCGGACGAACCAGGGTATCTGAAGCTTTCTTT. This codes for CASSGRTRVSEAFF.

In this sample, this clone turned up once. The V and J genes are TRBV18 and TRBJ1-2, with 8 nucleotides matching TRBD1. V lost 3 bases, J lost 3 bases, and 3 bases stayed unmatched. Germline CDR1 KGHSH, CDR2 LQKENI. The CDR3 runs 14 residues. CDR3 sequence: CASSPSDRDYGYTF. The CDR3 nucleotides read TGTGCCAGCTCACCCTCGGACAGGGACTATGGCTACACCTTC.

This clone was observed a single time. The gene calls are TRBV10-1 and TRBJ2-1; possibly TRBD2 for D (6 bases). Germline CDR1 WNHNN, CDR2 SYGVQD (reference sequence). The CDR3 length is 14 residues. V shed 5 bases and J shed 4 bases, with 12 bases lying between them. As DNA, the CDR3 is TGCGCCAGCAGTAAGGGGCGGGATTACAATGAGCAGTTCTTC. Translation gives CASSKGRDYNEQFF.

The V call is TRBV9, the J call TRBJ2-1; maybe TRBD2 (5 bases). Germline V gene sequence: CDR1 SGDLS, CDR2 YYNGEE. V was shortened by 0 bases and J by 0 bases, with 7 bases between the two germline ends. The length of the CDR3 is 15 residues. The CDR3 nucleotides are TGTGCCAGCAGCGTAGCCGGGATCTCCTACAATGAGCAGTTCTTC. Its translation is CASSVAGISYNEQFF.